One sample yielded the 25 T cell receptor beta chains listed below, sequenced in a study of TIL therapy for anti-PD-1-resistant metastatic lung cancer. Time point specified: pre-treatment sample, taken before nivolumab and TIL therapy. The immunoSEQ assay was v3. Assay: immunoSEQ multiplex PCR; the TCRdb copy retains only in-frame clones and omits some. The data show approximately 45,000 clones, 79% seen once. This material consisted of blood, taken at baseline. Receptor source: a man aged 65-85 years with non-small cell lung cancer.

The chain joins TRBV4-1 to TRBJ1-2; 7 bases are shared with TRBD1. With 0 bases clipped from V and 4 bases from J, the junction kept 11 bases outside the gene matches. The germline V gene encodes CDR1 MGHRA and CDR2 YSYEKL. This CDR3 comprises 17 residues. The CDR3 loop reads CASSQDQGQRYAYGYTF. The CDR3 region has the DNA TGCGCCAGCAGCCAAGACCAGGGACAGAGATATGCCTATGGCTACACCTTC.

V is TRBV6-1 and J is TRBJ2-7; D not certain. The CDR3 consists of 14 residues. Germline V gene lookup returns CDR1 MNHNS and CDR2 SASEGT. Deletions cut 1 base from V and 3 bases from J, with 10 bases between. The CDR3 spells CASSEENLSYEQYF. CDR3 sequence (DNA): TGTGCCAGCAGTGAAGAGAACCTCAGCTACGAGCAGTACTTC.

J is TRBJ2-1 and V is TRBV9; 9 bases line up with TRBD2. The CDR3 runs to 16 residues. The V and J ends lost 4 bases and 4 bases, in that order; junction bases with no gene match: 9. Germline CDR1 and CDR2: SGDLS and YYNGEE. The CDR3 loop is CASSLKTSGDYNEQFF. CDR3 sequence (DNA): TGTGCCAGCAGCCTGAAGACTAGCGGAGATTACAATGAGCAGTTCTTC.

The chain is built from TRBV6-5 and TRBJ2-5; no reliable D call. The V gene lost 2 bases and the J gene lost 4 bases, with 2 bases spanning the gap. Per the germline V gene, CDR1 is MNHEY and CDR2 is SVGAGI. The CDR3 has 11 amino acids. The chain's CDR3 is CASSYGETQYF. CDR3 nucleotide sequence: TGTGCCAGCAGTTACGGAGAGACCCAGTACTTC.

With regard to this clone: The same CDR3 arises from other DNA sequences in this sample as well. The V call is TRBV7-9, the J call TRBJ1-4; 9 nucleotides line up with TRBD1. Germline V lookup: CDR1 SEHNR, CDR2 FQNEAQ (reference sequence). This CDR3 comprises 14 residues. J lost 8 bases, V lost 5 bases, and 6 bases had no gene match. CDR3 sequence: CASSSGTGSEKLFF. The CDR3, as DNA: TGTGCCAGCAGCAGCGGGACAGGGAGCGAAAAACTGTTTTTT. Full variable domain (remainder filled in from reference TRBV7-9 and TRBJ1-4): DTGVSQNPRHKITKRGQNVTFRCDPISEHNRLYWYRQTLGQGPEFLTYFQNEAQLEKSRLLSDRFSAERPKGSFSTLEIQRTEQGDSAMYLCASSSGTGSEKLFFGSGTQLSVL.

This clone is a singleton in its sample. The rearrangement uses TRBV7-6 and TRBJ2-2, with D hard to call. The germline V and J ends were trimmed by 5 bases and 2 bases, with 15 bases remaining between them. The CDR3 extends over 16 amino acids. The germline CDR1 and CDR2 sequences are SGHVS and FNYEAQ. The CDR3 bases are TGTGCCAGCAGCCTGGTTAAAGCCCTTAACACCGGGGAGCTGTTTTTT. The encoded protein is CASSLVKALNTGELFF.

The genes are TRBV7-2 and TRBJ2-1, with TRBD2 as a possible D gene (6 bases). The CDR3 is made up of 14 amino acids. V lost 5 bases and J 0 bases, leaving 8 bases between the germline ends. Germline CDR1 reads SGHTA; CDR2 reads FQGNSA. The CDR3 DNA reads TGTGCCAGCAGCACCGGGAGCTCCTACAATGAGCAGTTCTTC. Its translation is CASSTGSSYNEQFF.

This clone showed up just once. V and J are TRBV10-1 and TRBJ2-5; 8 nucleotides line up with TRBD1. The CDR3 totals 15 residues. The germline V gene encodes CDR1 WNHNN and CDR2 SYGVQD (reference sequence). After removal of 4 bases from V and 5 bases from J, the junction contained 9 bases not matched to a gene. CDR3 sequence: CASSASTGGWETQYF. In nucleotides, the CDR3 is TGCGCCAGCAGTGCAAGCACAGGGGGATGGGAGACCCAGTACTTC.

The chain has TRBV7-2 and TRBJ2-3, with unresolved D. The V gene lost 1 base and the J gene lost 8 bases, with 16 bases spanning the gap. This CDR3 has 15 residues. Germline CDR1 SGHTA, CDR2 FQGNSA. Written as DNA, the CDR3 is TGTGCCAGCAGCTTAGGTTTTCAACCGCCCCCTACGCAGTATTTT. This sequence encodes CASSLGFQPPPTQYF.

The rearrangement joins TRBV27 to TRBJ2-3; D possibly uses TRBD1 or TRBD2 (6 bases each). Trimming left V 8 bases short and J 0 bases short, with 15 bases between. The length of the CDR3 is 15 residues. Germline V gene data show CDR1 as MNHEY and CDR2 as SMNVEV (reference sequence). CDR3 protein: CASFDRRGSTDTQYF. In nucleotides, the CDR3 is TGTGCCAGCTTCGATCGGAGGGGGAGCACAGATACGCAGTATTTT.

The chain carries TRBV5-1 and TRBJ2-7; 7 nucleotides match TRBD1. Germline CDR1 is SGHRS and CDR2 is YFSETQ. V dropped 0 bases and J dropped 5; count of bases not matched to a gene: 8. The CDR3 spans 15 residues. CDR3: CASSLGGQTPNEQYF. Here the CDR3 DNA reads TGCGCCAGCAGCTTGGGGGGACAGACCCCTAACGAGCAGTACTTC.

The V call is TRBV5-6, the J call TRBJ2-3; D is possibly TRBD1 or TRBD2 (6 bases each). CDR3 length: 16 residues. Germline loops: CDR1 SGHDT, CDR2 YYEEEE. The V gene lost 4 bases and the J gene lost 7 bases, with 22 bases spanning the gap. CDR3: CASSVGGVGLTYTQYF. The CDR3 DNA sequence: TGTGCCAGCAGCGTGGGGGGCGTCGGACTCACTTATACGCAGTATTTT.

The chain uses TRBV6-5 and TRBJ2-7; the match to TRBD1 covers 7 bases. Germline CDR1 reads MNHEY; CDR2 reads SVGAGI. The CDR3 is 12 amino acids. The J segment lost 5 bases and the V segment lost 8 bases, leaving 6 bases of the junction unmatched. In DNA, the CDR3 is TGTGCCAGCCGAGGACAGGTAGACGAGCAGTACTTC. Translation gives CASRGQVDEQYF.

This chain connects TRBV28 to TRBJ1-5; the match to TRBD1 covers 7 bases. CDR1 is MDHEN and CDR2 is SYDVKM in the germline V gene. V was pared by 3 bases and J by 3 bases, with 8 bases of the junction left unmatched. This CDR3 is 16 amino acids long. The CDR3 DNA sequence: TGTGCCAGCAGTTTCCGGGAAAAGGGGGCCAATCAGCCCCAGCATTTT. It is translated as CASSFREKGANQPQHF.

The chain uses TRBV6-1 and TRBJ2-7; no firm D call. Germline CDR1 reads MNHNS; CDR2 reads SASEGT. The CDR3 sequence is 10 residues long. The V end was cut by 3 bases, the J end by 9 bases, with 6 bases between. CDR3 DNA sequence: TGTGCCAGCAGTGAGCTTAGGCAGTACTTC. Encoded protein: CASSELRQYF.

This sequence joins TRBV29-1 and TRBJ2-2, with D possibly matching TRBD2 (6 bases). The V end was cut by 3 bases, the J end by 0 bases, with 11 bases between. The V gene's germline CDR1 is SQVTM and CDR2 ANQGSEA. CDR3 length equals 15 residues. The CDR3 sequence: CSVDLGTSNTGELFF. Here the CDR3 DNA reads TGCAGCGTTGATCTGGGGACTTCGAACACCGGGGAGCTGTTTTTT.

The rearrangement uses TRBV30 and TRBJ1-5; D uncertain. V lost 2 bases and J lost 5, with 10 bases in between. Germline CDR1 is GTSNPN and CDR2 is SVGIG (reference sequence). CDR3 length: 13 amino acids. CDR3 nucleotides: TGTGCCTGGAGTACAACTAGGGATCAGCCCCAGCATTTT. This gives the protein CAWSTTRDQPQHF.

The V gene is TRBV5-6, the J gene TRBJ1-1; tentative D call: TRBD1 (5 bases). Trimming took off 0 bases at V and 1 base at J, with 7 bases between the two ends. The CDR3 length is 14 residues. Germline values: CDR1 SGHDT, CDR2 YYEEEE. In DNA form, the CDR3 reads TGTGCCAGCAGCTTGGAGACAGCGAACACTGAAGCTTTCTTT. Translated: CASSLETANTEAFF.

J is TRBJ1-5 and V is TRBV30; no reliable D call. Germline V gives CDR1 GTSNPN, CDR2 SVGIG (reference sequence). CDR3 length: 13 residues. Trimming left V 0 bases short and J 6 bases short, with 9 bases between. The CDR3 loop reads CAWSVAGIQPQHF. CDR3 nucleotides: TGTGCCTGGAGTGTGGCAGGAATTCAGCCCCAGCATTTT.

The CDR3 bases are TGCGCCAGCAGCTTGGGAGGGGTTACCAATCAGCCCCAGCATTTT. Its protein is CASSLGGVTNQPQHF. The rearrangement links TRBV5-1 to TRBJ1-5; TRBD1 might be the D (5 bases). From germline, CDR1 is SGHRS and CDR2 YFSETQ. Between the trimmed V and J ends, which lost 0 bases and 3 bases, there was a span of 10 bases. The CDR3 totals 15 residues.

J is TRBJ2-5 and V is TRBV7-9; D not resolved. The CDR3 runs 12 residues. In germline, CDR1 is SEHNR, CDR2 FQNEAQ (reference sequence). With 5 bases removed from V and 1 base from J, the gap between germline ends came to 5 bases. Written as DNA, the CDR3 is TGTGCCAGCAGCGAGAGCCAAGAGACCCAGTACTTC. Its protein product is CASSESQETQYF.

This rearrangement joins TRBV6-5 to TRBJ1-5; 10 nucleotides line up with TRBD1. Unmatched junction bases numbered 3, after V lost 4 bases and J lost 3 bases. CDR3 length: 15 amino acids. CDR1 and CDR2 from the germline V gene are MNHEY and SVGAGI. CDR3 sequence: CASSLGTGDNQPQHF. The CDR3 DNA is TGTGCCAGCAGTTTGGGGACAGGGGACAATCAGCCCCAGCATTTT.

This clone was seen only a few times. J is TRBJ1-1 and V is TRBV6-1, with D uncertain. The germline V gene encodes CDR1 MNHNS and CDR2 SASEGT. The CDR3 has 13 amino acids. Trimming shortened V by 4 bases and J by 1 base, and 7 bases separated the two germline ends. The CDR3 is CASSGQENTEAFF. The CDR3 region has the DNA TGTGCCAGCAGTGGTCAGGAGAACACTGAAGCTTTCTTT.

The gene calls are TRBV30 and TRBJ2-3; 11 nucleotides match TRBD1. This CDR3 contains 19 residues. Germline V gene lookup returns CDR1 GTSNPN and CDR2 SVGIG (reference sequence). V shed 3 bases and J 0 bases; nucleotides not matched to a gene: 14. CDR3 region: CAWRGQGVPSGMSTDTQYF. The CDR3 DNA reads as TGTGCCTGGAGGGGACAGGGGGTGCCTAGCGGGATGAGCACAGATACGCAGTATTTT.

The chain has TRBV7-8 and TRBJ2-1; no clear D. Germline values: CDR1 SGHVS, CDR2 FQNEAQ. There are 15 residues in the CDR3. The V gene lost 0 bases and the J gene lost 10 bases, with 16 bases spanning the gap. CDR3 protein: CASSLAPSTRQEQFF. The CDR3 DNA reads as TGTGCCAGCAGCTTAGCGCCGTCAACGCGGCAGGAGCAGTTCTTC.